One and the same sample provided the 13 T cell receptor beta chains below, sequenced in a study of T cell repertoires in cytomegalovirus infection. TCRdb itself ran the reads through MiXCR, one entry per CDR3 protein. The sample yields some 450,000 distinct CDR3 sequences, roughly 30% seen once. The sample taken for sequencing was PBMCs. The source is a human donor in good health (CMV status not recorded). Some clones in this sample may be carry-over from other donors' samples.

This clonotype has at least ten counts. The chain is built from TRBV7-2 and TRBJ2-5; 12 nucleotides match TRBD2. Germline values: CDR1 SGHTA, CDR2 FQGNSA. The CDR3 totals 14 residues. The V gene end was trimmed by 11 bases and the J gene end by 4 bases; junction bases not matched to a gene: 8. The CDR3 region is CAAGSSGGVETQYF. DNA for the CDR3: TGTGCCGCTGGGTCTAGCGGGGGGGTAGAGACCCAGTACTTC.

V is TRBV27 and J is TRBJ2-3, with D hard to call. Trimming cost V 3 bases and J 4 bases, with 8 bases left between them. This CDR3 has 13 amino acids. Germline-derived CDR1 and CDR2 are MNHEY and SMNVEV (reference sequence). CDR3 in DNA: TGTGCCAGCAGTTTTGATCTCGCAGATACGCAGTATTTT. It codes for CASSFDLADTQYF.

This clonotype came up a few times. The CDR3 nucleotides are TGCAGCGTTGTGAGACAGAGCGTGAACACTGAAGCTTTCTTT. Protein: CSVVRQSVNTEAFF. The genes are TRBV29-1 and TRBJ1-1; tentative D call: TRBD1 (5 bases). From germline, CDR1 is SQVTM and CDR2 ANQGSEA. This CDR3 spans 14 amino acids. V was pared by 4 bases and J by 0 bases, with 12 bases between.

This clonotype was detected ten times or more. The chain is built from TRBV7-2 and TRBJ1-2; D gene uncertain. This CDR3 is built from 14 residues. CDR1 and CDR2 from the germline V gene are SGHTA and FQGNSA. V was cut by 5 bases and J by 4 bases, with 14 bases left in between. The CDR3 protein is CASSPPDNSYGYTF. The CDR3 DNA reads as TGTGCCAGCAGCCCCCCCGACAATTCCTATGGCTACACCTTC.

The genes are TRBV2 and TRBJ2-3; D is undetermined. The CDR3 has 13 amino acids. Trimming removed 1 base from V and 7 bases from J, with 9 bases in between. Germline CDR1 and CDR2: SNHLY and FYNNEI. The CDR3 DNA reads as TGTGCCAGCAGTGAAGACAGTAGGCATACGCAGTATTTT. Translating gives CASSEDSRHTQYF.

Concerning this clonotype itself: At one of its ends the junction is not consistent with the germline gene, which may arise from a read error. This chain joins TRBV7-3 and TRBJ2-5; weak D call: TRBD1 (5 bases). The CDR3 has 12 residues. Germline V gene lookup returns CDR1 SGHTA and CDR2 FQGTGA. CDR3 sequence: CGSSLDQDIRYF. The DNA of the CDR3 is TGTGGCAGCAGCCTGGACCAGGACATCCGGTACTTC.

This clonotype was observed at least ten times. The V gene is TRBV7-2, the J gene TRBJ2-1; no definite D call. Trimming took off 3 bases at V and 0 bases at J, with 3 bases between the two ends. Germline CDR1 reads SGHTA; CDR2 reads FQGNSA. CDR3 length: 13 residues. The chain's CDR3 is CASSFNSYNEQFF. CDR3 in DNA: TGTGCCAGCAGCTTTAACTCCTACAATGAGCAGTTCTTC. The entire variable domain, with the rest obtained from reference TRBV7-2 and TRBJ2-1, is as follows: GAGVSQSPSNKVTEKGKDVELRCDPISGHTALYWYRQSLGQGLEFLIYFQGNSAPDKSGLPSDRFSAERTGGSVSTLTIQRTQQEDSAVYLCASSFNSYNEQFFGPGTRLTVL.

The chain is built from TRBV12-3 or TRBV12-4 and TRBJ1-2; no reliable D call. Deletions cut 3 bases from V and 5 bases from J, with 19 bases between. The CDR3 is 16 amino acids. The CDR3 DNA is TGTGCCAGCAGTTTCGGCTTTCCGGCCCCAGAATATGGCTACACCTTC. It specifies CASSFGFPAPEYGYTF.

This clonotype was found a few times. This chain links TRBV29-1 with TRBJ1-4, with D unresolved. The ends were cut back, 5 bases at V and 7 bases at J, with 14 bases in the middle. The germline CDR1 and CDR2 sequences are SQVTM and ANQGSEA. There are 13 residues in the CDR3. The CDR3 is CSVRSRLAEKLFF. The CDR3 DNA reads as TGCAGCGTTCGCAGCCGTTTAGCTGAAAAACTGTTTTTT.

J is TRBJ2-3 and V is TRBV27, with D maybe TRBD2 (6 bases). The CDR3 is 13 residues long. Germline V gives CDR1 MNHEY, CDR2 SMNVEV (reference sequence). Trimming took off 8 bases at V and 4 bases at J, with 13 bases between the two ends. The CDR3 spells CASAPTGADTQYF. In DNA, the CDR3 is TGTGCCAGCGCCCCCACGGGGGCAGATACGCAGTATTTT.

V and J are TRBV7-6 and TRBJ2-7, with TRBD1 identical over 10 bases. Germline V gene data show CDR1 as SGHVS and CDR2 as FNYEAQ. The CDR3 extends over 15 amino acids. V gave up 4 bases and J gave up 3 bases; unmatched junction bases: 6. The CDR3 DNA reads as TGTGCCAGCAGCTACGGGACAGGGGATTTCTACGAGCAGTACTTC. This codes for CASSYGTGDFYEQYF. The whole variable domain, filled in from reference TRBV7-6 and TRBJ2-7, reads GAGVSQSPRYKVTKRGQDVALRCDPISGHVSLYWYRQALGQGPEFLTYFNYEAQQDKSGLPNDRFSAERPEGSISTLTIQRTEQRDSAMYRCASSYGTGDFYEQYFGPGTRLTVT.

The V gene is TRBV7-2, the J gene TRBJ2-7, with D perhaps TRBD1 or TRBD2 (5 bases each). Trimming took off 7 bases at V and 3 bases at J, with 16 bases between the two ends. The germline V gene encodes CDR1 SGHTA and CDR2 FQGNSA. This CDR3 region has 14 residues. CDR3: CASIGYRTYYEQYF. In nucleotides, the CDR3 is TGTGCCAGCATCGGCTACAGGACTTACTACGAGCAGTACTTC.

Of note for this clonotype: Its ends do not fully match the called genes, so a read error is possible. The chain has TRBV7-9 and TRBJ2-7, with D perhaps TRBD2 (7 bases). CDR1 and CDR2 (germline): SEHNR, FQNEAQ (reference sequence). The CDR3 extends over 13 amino acids. The DNA of the CDR3 is TGTGACAGCAGCTCAGGGGACTACTACGAGCAGTACTTC. This encodes CDSSSGDYYEQYF.